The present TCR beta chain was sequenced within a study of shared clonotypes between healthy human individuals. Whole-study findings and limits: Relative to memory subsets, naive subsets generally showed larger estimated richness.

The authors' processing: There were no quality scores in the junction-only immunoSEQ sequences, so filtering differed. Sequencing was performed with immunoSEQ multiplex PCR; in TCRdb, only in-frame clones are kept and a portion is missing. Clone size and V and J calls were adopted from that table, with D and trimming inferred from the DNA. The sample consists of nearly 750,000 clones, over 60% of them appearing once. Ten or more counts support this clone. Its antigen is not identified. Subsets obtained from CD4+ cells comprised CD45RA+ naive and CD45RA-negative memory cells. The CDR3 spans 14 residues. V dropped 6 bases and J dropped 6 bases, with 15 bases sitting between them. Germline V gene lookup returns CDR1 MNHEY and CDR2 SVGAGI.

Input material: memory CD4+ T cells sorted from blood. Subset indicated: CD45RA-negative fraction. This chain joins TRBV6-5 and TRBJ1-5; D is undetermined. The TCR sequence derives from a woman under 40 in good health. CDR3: CASSRNTNGQPQHF. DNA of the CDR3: TGTGCCAGCAGCAGAAACACCAACGGTCAGCCCCAGCATTTT.